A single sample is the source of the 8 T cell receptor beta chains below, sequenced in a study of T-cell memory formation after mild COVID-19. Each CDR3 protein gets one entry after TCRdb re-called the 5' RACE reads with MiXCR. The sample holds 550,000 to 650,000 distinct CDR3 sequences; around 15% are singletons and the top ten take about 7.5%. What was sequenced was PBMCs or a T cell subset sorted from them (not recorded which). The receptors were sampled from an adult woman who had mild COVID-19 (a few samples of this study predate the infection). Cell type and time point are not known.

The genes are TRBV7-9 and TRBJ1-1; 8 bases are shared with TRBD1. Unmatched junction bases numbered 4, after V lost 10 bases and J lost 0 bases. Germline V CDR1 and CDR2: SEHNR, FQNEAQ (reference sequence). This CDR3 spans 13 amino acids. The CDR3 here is CATTDRVNTEAFF. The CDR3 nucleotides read TGTGCCACCACGGACAGGGTGAACACTGAAGCTTTCTTT.

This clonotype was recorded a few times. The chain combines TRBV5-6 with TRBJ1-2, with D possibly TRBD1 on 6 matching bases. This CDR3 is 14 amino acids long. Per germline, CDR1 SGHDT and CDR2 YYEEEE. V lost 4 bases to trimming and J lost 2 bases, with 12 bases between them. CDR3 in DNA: TGTGCCAGCAGCCCCCGACAGGAAAACTATGGCTACACCTTC. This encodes CASSPRQENYGYTF.

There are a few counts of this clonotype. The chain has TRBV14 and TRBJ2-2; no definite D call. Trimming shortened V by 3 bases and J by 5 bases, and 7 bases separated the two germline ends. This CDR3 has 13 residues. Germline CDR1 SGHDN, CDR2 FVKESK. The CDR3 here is CASSHISTGELFF. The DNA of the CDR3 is TGTGCCAGCAGCCATATATCTACCGGGGAGCTGTTTTTT.

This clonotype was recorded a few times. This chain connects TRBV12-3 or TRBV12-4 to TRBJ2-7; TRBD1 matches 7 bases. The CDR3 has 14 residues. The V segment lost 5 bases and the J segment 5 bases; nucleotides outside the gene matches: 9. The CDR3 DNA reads TGTGCCAGCAGTAGACAGGGTCAGGTCCACGAGCAGTACTTC. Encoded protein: CASSRQGQVHEQYF.

For the CDR3, the DNA is TGTGCCAGCAGTTACTCTTGGGACAGCTCATCAGATACGCAGTATTTT. Its protein is CASSYSWDSSSDTQYF. V gene TRBV6-5 combines with J gene TRBJ2-3; TRBD1 agrees at 7 bases. This CDR3 region has 16 residues. Germline CDR1 reads MNHEY; CDR2 reads SVGAGI. V trimming: 0 bases; J trimming: 4 bases; junction bases outside the gene matches: 7.

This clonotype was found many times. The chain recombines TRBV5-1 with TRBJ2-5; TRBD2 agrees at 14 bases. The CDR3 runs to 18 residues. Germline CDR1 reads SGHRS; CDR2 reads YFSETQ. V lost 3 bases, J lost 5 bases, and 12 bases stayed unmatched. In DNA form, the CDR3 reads TGCGCCAGCAGCTCGGGACTAGCGGGGGACAACGGAAGGGAGACCCAGTACTTC. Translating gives CASSSGLAGDNGRETQYF.

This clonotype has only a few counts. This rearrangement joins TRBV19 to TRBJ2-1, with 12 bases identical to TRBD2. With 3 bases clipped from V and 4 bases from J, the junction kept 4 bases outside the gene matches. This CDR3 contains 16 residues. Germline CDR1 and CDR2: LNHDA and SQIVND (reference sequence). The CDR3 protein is CASSIRTSGEYNEQFF. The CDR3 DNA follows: TGTGCCAGTAGTATCCGGACTAGCGGGGAATACAATGAGCAGTTCTTC.

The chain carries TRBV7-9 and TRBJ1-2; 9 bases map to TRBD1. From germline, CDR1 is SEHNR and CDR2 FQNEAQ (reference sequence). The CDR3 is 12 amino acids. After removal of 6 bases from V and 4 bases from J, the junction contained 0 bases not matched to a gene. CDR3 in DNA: TGTGCCAGCAGGGACAGGGGCTATGGCTACACCTTC. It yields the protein CASRDRGYGYTF.